Listed below are T cell receptor beta chains from one sample, sequenced in a study of T cell responses to AZD1222 COVID-19 vaccine. Libraries were prepared by immunoSEQ multiplex PCR; TCRdb keeps only in-frame clonotypes and omits some of them. The data contain about 110,000 clones, more than 90% of them singletons. Here the sequenced sample was peripheral blood, taken on day 0 of AZD1222 vaccination. Every receptor here comes from an adult in good health. Both conserved end residues are part of each CDR3. The D gene is left open where the match is weak. Size values are once, few and many counts, or a class for expanded clones, and some rows have none.

TRBJ2-3 | NA | NA | TRBV2 | TGTGCCAGCAGTCTTTTGCGGGGGCCCACAGATACGCAGTATTTT | CASSLLRGPTDTQYF
TRBJ2-1 | NA | NA | TRBV2 | TGTGCCAGCAGTGAAGCTCGGACGGATTACAATGAGCAGTTCTTC | CASSEARTDYNEQFF
TRBJ2-2 | NA | NA | TRBV19 | TGTGCCACTCGCAAACAGGGAGGCGGGGAGCTGTTTTTT | CATRKQGGGELFF
TRBJ2-1 | TRBD1 | NA | TRBV4-3 | TGCGCCAGCAGCCTAGATGACAGGGATGGCAATGAGCAGTTCTTC | CASSLDDRDGNEQFF
TRBJ2-3 | NA | NA | TRBV19 | TGTGCCAGTACCGAACCGTCATCGGGCACAGATACGCAGTATTTT | CASTEPSSGTDTQYF
TRBJ2-1 | TRBD2 | NA | TRBV5-6 | TGTGCCAGCAGCTTGAGCGGGAGCGCCAGCTCCTACAATGAGCAGTTCTTC | CASSLSGSASSYNEQFF
TRBJ2-3 | NA | few | TRBV9 | TGTGCCAGCAGCACCCACGTTTCCCGCACAGATACGCAGTATTTT | CASSTHVSRTDTQYF
TRBJ1-1 | TRBD1 | NA | TRBV12-5 | TGTGCTAGTGGTTTGGTTACCGGGACAGCGGGGCCTGAAGCTTTCTTT | CASGLVTGTAGPEAFF
TRBJ1-1 | NA | NA | TRBV7-9 | TGTGCAGAGGTAACAGATGAAGCTTTCTTT | CAEVTDEAFF
TRBJ1-3 | NA | few | TRBV4-2 | TGTGCCAGCAGCCAAGATTTTAGGGATGGAAACACCATATATTTT | CASSQDFRDGNTIYF
TRBJ1-5 | NA | NA | TRBV9 | TGTGCCAGCAGCTCCACGGGCGTCCCCAGTCAGCCCCAGCATTTT | CASSSTGVPSQPQHF
TRBJ1-5 | NA | NA | TRBV19 | TGTGCCAGTAGTATTCAGAGCGGGCCCCTTGGGGGGCCCCAGCATTTT | CASSIQSGPLGGPQHF
TRBJ2-7 | TRBD1 | NA | TRBV11-3 | TGTGCCAGCAGCTCCCTAACCGGGACAGCGACCTACGAGCAGTACTTC | CASSSLTGTATYEQYF
TRBJ1-1 | NA | NA | TRBV6-5 | TGTGCCAGCACCCACCCCGGGGTCTGGGGCACTGAAGCTTTCTTT | CASTHPGVWGTEAFF
TRBJ2-2 | TRBD1 | NA | TRBV18 | TGTGCCAGCTCACACGAGGGGGCCGAACAGGGGATCGGCACCGGGGAGCTGTTTTTT | CASSHEGAEQGIGTGELFF
TRBJ1-6 | TRBD1 | NA | TRBV25-1 | TGTGCCAGCAGGGCAGGGGGCCAACTTAATTCACCCCTCCACTTT | CASRAGGQLNSPLHF
TRBJ2-5 | NA | NA | TRBV19 | TGTGCCAGTAGGGATGGGGGGAACCAAGAGACCCAGTACTTC | CASRDGGNQETQYF
TRBJ1-2 | TRBD1 | NA | TRBV2 | TGTGCCAGCAGTGAAGGGACAGGGGGCACCGATGGCTACACCTTC | CASSEGTGGTDGYTF
TRBJ2-1 | TRBD2 | NA | TRBV19 | TGTGCCAGTAGTATCCTTCTCGGACTAGCGGGATACAATGAGCAGTTCTTC | CASSILLGLAGYNEQFF
TRBJ2-1 | NA | NA | TRBV28 | TGTGCCAGCAGTTCCGGGAGCCTCGAACTGCGCAATGAGCAGTTCTTC | CASSSGSLELRNEQFF
TRBJ2-5 | TRBD2 | NA | TRBV7-2 | TGTGCCAGCAGCTTGGGACTAGCGGGGGGGCATGAGACCCAGTACTTC | CASSLGLAGGHETQYF
TRBJ2-7 | NA | NA | TRBV5-8 | TGTGCCAGCAGCTTATCCCCCTACGAGCAGTACTTC | CASSLSPYEQYF
TRBJ1-2 | TRBD1 | NA | TRBV6-5 | TGTGCCAGCAGACTCCAGGGGGGAGGTGGCTACACCTTC | CASRLQGGGGYTF
TRBJ1-1 | NA | NA | TRBV28 | TGTGCCAGCACCTTAAACTGGAGGGGGACTGAAGCTTTCTTT | CASTLNWRGTEAFF
TRBJ2-5 | TRBD1 | NA | TRBV13 | TGTGCCAGCAGCTCCCTACTCACAGGGGATGAGACCCAGTACTTC | CASSSLLTGDETQYF
TRBJ2-5 | TRBD2 | NA | TRBV7-9 | TGTGCCCGCAGACTAGCGGCACGGTGGACCCAGTACTTC | CARRLAARWTQYF
TRBJ1-5 | NA | NA | TRBV4-3 | TGCGCCAGCAGCCAAGACAGTAATCAGCCCCAGCATTTT | CASSQDSNQPQHF
TRBJ1-1 | NA | once | TRBV27 | TGTGCCAGCAGTTTTTCGTCAGATAGGGCGGACACTGAAGCTTTCTTT | CASSFSSDRADTEAFF
TRBJ2-5 | NA | NA | TRBV24-1 | TGTGCCACCAGTGACCCCCGGAGGGCCCAAGAGACCCAGTACTTC | CATSDPRRAQETQYF
TRBJ2-3 | NA | NA | TRBV9 | TGTGCCAGCACCGTCTCCGGAACAGGGATTACAGATACGCAGTATTTT | CASTVSGTGITDTQYF
TRBJ2-1 | TRBD2 | NA | TRBV4-3 | TGCGCCAGCAGCCAAGTGGGGGTAGCGGGGTACAATGAGCAGTTCTTC | CASSQVGVAGYNEQFF
TRBJ1-4 | NA | NA | TRBV28 | TGTGCCGCTGGCGGGCGATCTACAACTAATGAAAAACTGTTTTTT | CAAGGRSTTNEKLFF
TRBJ1-1 | NA | NA | TRBV5-1 | TGCGCCAGCAGCCTAGGAGGGATAAACACTGAAGCTTTCTTT | CASSLGGINTEAFF
TRBJ1-3 | NA | NA | TRBV9 | TGTGCCAGCAGCGTATCACTACAGCGCAACTCTGGAAACACCATATATTTT | CASSVSLQRNSGNTIYF
TRBJ2-4 | NA | NA | TRBV29-1 | TGCAGCGTGGAGGCAGGAGCCAAAAACATTCAGTACTTC | CSVEAGAKNIQYF
TRBJ2-3 | NA | NA | TRBV5-1 | TGCGCCAGCAGCTTGGAACAACGCCCACAAGATACGCAGTATTTT | CASSLEQRPQDTQYF
TRBJ1-1 | NA | once | TRBV11-3 | TGTGCCAGCAGCGGGGACGTGGGAAAACGGGGCACTGAAGCTTTCTTT | CASSGDVGKRGTEAFF
TRBJ2-5 | TRBD1 | NA | TRBV6-6 | TGTGCCAGCAACGGACAGGGATGGGAGACCCAGTACTTC | CASNGQGWETQYF
TRBJ2-7 | NA | few | TRBV18 | TGTGCCAGCTCACCAGGGAGGTGGGAGCAGTACTTC | CASSPGRWEQYF
TRBJ1-2 | TRBD1 | few | TRBV28 | TGTGCCAGCAGGCCCCGGGGACAGGGAATTGGCTACACCTTC | CASRPRGQGIGYTF
TRBJ2-3 | TRBD1 | NA | TRBV7-2 | TGTGCCAGCAGCCCCCAGGGGCAGGGGGCTTCTGATACGCAGTATTTT | CASSPQGQGASDTQYF
TRBJ1-4 | TRBD1 | NA | TRBV30 | TGTGCCTGGAGTGGGGGACAGTTCAATGAAAAACTGTTTTTT | CAWSGGQFNEKLFF
TRBJ2-7 | NA | NA | TRBV28 | TGTGCCAGCAGTTTAGAGGGATACGAGCAGTACTTC | CASSLEGYEQYF
TRBJ1-6 | TRBD1 | NA | TRBV7-9 | TGTGCCAGCAGCTTAGGGACAGGGGCCCTGAATTCACCCCTCCACTTT | CASSLGTGALNSPLHF
TRBJ2-7 | NA | NA | TRBV19 | TGTGCCAGTAGTTCCTACCCGGGGTCGTACGAGCAGTACTTC | CASSSYPGSYEQYF
TRBJ2-3 | TRBD1 | NA | TRBV4-3 | TGCGCCAGCAGCCACTCGACAGGGGAGGCAGATACGCAGTATTTT | CASSHSTGEADTQYF
TRBJ2-3 | TRBD2 | once | TRBV11-2 | TGTGCCAGCAGCCTCCGGACTAGCGGGGGCACAGATACGCAGTATTTT | CASSLRTSGGTDTQYF
TRBJ1-1 | NA | NA | TRBV19 | TGTGCCAGTAGTCAGGGACGAGCGCGCGGGGCTTTCTTT | CASSQGRARGAFF
TRBJ1-3 | NA | once | TRBV7-2 | TGTGCCAGCAGCTTAGAGAGCTCTGGAAACACCATATATTTT | CASSLESSGNTIYF
TRBJ1-4 | NA | NA | TRBV5-6 | TGTGCCAGCAGCGTTCGACGGGCAACTAATGAAAAACTGTTTTTT | CASSVRRATNEKLFF
TRBJ2-6 | TRBD1 | NA | TRBV6-5 | TGTGCCAGCAGTTCACAGGGGGCTGGGGCCAACGTCCTGACTTTC | CASSSQGAGANVLTF
TRBJ1-6 | TRBD1 | NA | TRBV6-1 | TGTGCCAGCAGTGACACACAGGGGAGGAATTCACCCCTCCACTTT | CASSDTQGRNSPLHF
TRBJ2-5 | TRBD2 | NA | TRBV6-9 | TGTGCCAGCAGAGACCTAGCGGGGGGCAAGACCCAGTACTTC | CASRDLAGGKTQYF
TRBJ1-2 | NA | NA | TRBV6-5 | TGTGCCAGCAGTTACTCACGGGGGATCTATGGCTACACCTTC | CASSYSRGIYGYTF
TRBJ1-6 | TRBD1 | NA | TRBV5-1 | TGCGCCAGCAGCTTGAGCGGGACAGCCTATAATTCACCCCTCCACTTT | CASSLSGTAYNSPLHF
TRBJ1-2 | TRBD1 | NA | TRBV19 | TGTGCCAGTAACCCGACAGGGACCTACTATGGCTACACCTTC | CASNPTGTYYGYTF
TRBJ2-5 | TRBD1 | NA | TRBV24-1 | TGTGCCACCAGTGATGCGAACCCGGGACAGGGTTGGGAGACCCAGTACTTC | CATSDANPGQGWETQYF
TRBJ1-2 | TRBD1 | NA | TRBV2 | TGTGCCAGCAGTGTCGGGACAGGGGGAAATGGCTACACCTTC | CASSVGTGGNGYTF
TRBJ1-2 | NA | NA | TRBV4-2 | TGTGCCAGCAGCCAAGATCGGGGGGACCACTATGGCTACACCTTC | CASSQDRGDHYGYTF
TRBJ1-4 | TRBD1 | NA | TRBV3-1/TRBV3-2 | TGTGCCAGCAGCTCGCGACAGGGGGCTAATGAAAAACTGTTTTTT | CASSSRQGANEKLFF